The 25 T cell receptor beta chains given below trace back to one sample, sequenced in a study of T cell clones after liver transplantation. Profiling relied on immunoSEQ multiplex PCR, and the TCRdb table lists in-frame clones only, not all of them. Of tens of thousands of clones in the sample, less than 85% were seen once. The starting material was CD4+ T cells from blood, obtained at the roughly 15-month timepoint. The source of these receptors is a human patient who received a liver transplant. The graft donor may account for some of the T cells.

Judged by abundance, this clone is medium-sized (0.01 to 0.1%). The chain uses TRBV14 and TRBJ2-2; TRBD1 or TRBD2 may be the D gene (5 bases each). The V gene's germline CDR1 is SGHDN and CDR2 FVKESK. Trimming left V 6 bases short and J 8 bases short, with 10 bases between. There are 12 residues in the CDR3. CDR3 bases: TGTGCCAGCAGGGAGGACATGGGGGAGCTGTTTTTT. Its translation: CASREDMGELFF.

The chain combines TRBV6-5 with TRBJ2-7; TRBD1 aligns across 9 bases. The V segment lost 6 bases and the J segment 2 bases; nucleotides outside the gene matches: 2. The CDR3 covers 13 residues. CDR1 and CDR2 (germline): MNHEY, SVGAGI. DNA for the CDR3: TGTGCCAGCAGCCGGGACAGGGCCTACGAGCAGTACTTC. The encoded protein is CASSRDRAYEQYF.

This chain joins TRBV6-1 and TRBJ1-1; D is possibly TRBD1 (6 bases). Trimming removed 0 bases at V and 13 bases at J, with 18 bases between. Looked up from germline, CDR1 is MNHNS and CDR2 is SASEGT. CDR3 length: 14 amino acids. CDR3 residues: CASSEAGAGTRDFF. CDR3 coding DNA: TGTGCCAGCAGTGAAGCGGGGGCCGGGACAAGGGATTTCTTT.

As DNA, the CDR3 is TGCGCCAGCAGCTTGGCTGGGACAGGCCTTTACAATGAGCAGTTCTTC. This translates into CASSLAGTGLYNEQFF. This chain uses TRBV5-1 with TRBJ2-1; TRBD1 matches at 8 bases. The CDR3 length is 16 residues. Trimming removed 0 bases from V and 4 bases from J; junction bases left unmatched: 6. CDR1 and CDR2 from the germline V gene are SGHRS and YFSETQ.

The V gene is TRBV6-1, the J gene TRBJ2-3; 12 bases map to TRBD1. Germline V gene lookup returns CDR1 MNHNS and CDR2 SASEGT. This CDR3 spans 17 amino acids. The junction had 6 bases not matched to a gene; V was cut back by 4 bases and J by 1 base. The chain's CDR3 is CASSGGTGGFGTDTQYF. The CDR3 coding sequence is TGTGCCAGCAGTGGGGGGACAGGGGGCTTCGGCACAGATACGCAGTATTTT.

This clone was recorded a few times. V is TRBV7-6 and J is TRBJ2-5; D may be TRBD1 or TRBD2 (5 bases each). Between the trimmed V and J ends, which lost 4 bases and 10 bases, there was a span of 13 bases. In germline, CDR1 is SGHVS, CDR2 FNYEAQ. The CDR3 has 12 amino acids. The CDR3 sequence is CASSSAHGGQYF. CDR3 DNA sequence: TGTGCCAGCAGCTCGGCGCATGGGGGCCAGTACTTC.

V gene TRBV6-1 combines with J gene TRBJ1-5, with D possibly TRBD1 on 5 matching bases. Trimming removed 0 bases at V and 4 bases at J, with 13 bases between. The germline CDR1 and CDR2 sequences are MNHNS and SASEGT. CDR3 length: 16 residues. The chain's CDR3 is CASSEAWTSNNQPQHF. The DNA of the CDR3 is TGTGCCAGCAGTGAAGCGTGGACATCCAATAATCAGCCCCAGCATTTT.

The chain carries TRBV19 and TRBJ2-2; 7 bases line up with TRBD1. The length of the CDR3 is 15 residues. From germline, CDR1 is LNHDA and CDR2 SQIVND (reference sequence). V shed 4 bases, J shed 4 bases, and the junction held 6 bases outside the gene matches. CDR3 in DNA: TGTGCCAGTAGTAGAAGACAGGGTAGCACCGGGGAGCTGTTTTTT. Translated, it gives CASSRRQGSTGELFF. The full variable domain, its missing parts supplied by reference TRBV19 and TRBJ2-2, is DGGITQSPKYLFRKEGQNVTLSCEQNLNHDAMYWYRQDPGQGLRLIYYSQIVNDFQKGDIAEGYSVSREKKESFPLTVTSAQKNPTAFYLCASSRRQGSTGELFFGEGSRLTVL.

The CDR3 DNA follows: TGTGCCAGCTCACAGGGGGAGGATCAGCCCCAGCATTTT. The encoded protein is CASSQGEDQPQHF. V gene TRBV18 combines with J gene TRBJ1-5, with a possible D match to TRBD1 (6 bases). Germline loops: CDR1 KGHSH, CDR2 LQKENI. The CDR3 is made up of 13 amino acids. V gave up 4 bases and J gave up 5 bases, with 9 bases separating them.

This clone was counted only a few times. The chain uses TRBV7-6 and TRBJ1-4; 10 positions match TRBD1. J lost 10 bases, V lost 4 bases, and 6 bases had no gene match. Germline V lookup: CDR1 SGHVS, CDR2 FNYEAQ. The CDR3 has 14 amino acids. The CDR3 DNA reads TGTGCCAGCAGCTCGGGACAGGGGACTGGAAAACTGTTTTTT. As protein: CASSSGQGTGKLFF.

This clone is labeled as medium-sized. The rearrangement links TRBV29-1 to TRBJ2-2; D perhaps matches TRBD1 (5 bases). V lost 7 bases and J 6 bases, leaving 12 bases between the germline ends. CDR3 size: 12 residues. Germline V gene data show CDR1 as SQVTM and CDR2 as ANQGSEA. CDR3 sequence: CSAPRDSGELFF. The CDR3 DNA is TGCAGCGCCCCCAGGGATTCCGGGGAGCTGTTTTTT.

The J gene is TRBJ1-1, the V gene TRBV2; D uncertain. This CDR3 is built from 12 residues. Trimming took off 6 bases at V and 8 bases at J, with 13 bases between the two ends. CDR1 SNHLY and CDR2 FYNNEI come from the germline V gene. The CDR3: CASRALGGEAFF. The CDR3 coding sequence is TGTGCCAGCAGGGCTTTGGGAGGGGAAGCTTTCTTT.

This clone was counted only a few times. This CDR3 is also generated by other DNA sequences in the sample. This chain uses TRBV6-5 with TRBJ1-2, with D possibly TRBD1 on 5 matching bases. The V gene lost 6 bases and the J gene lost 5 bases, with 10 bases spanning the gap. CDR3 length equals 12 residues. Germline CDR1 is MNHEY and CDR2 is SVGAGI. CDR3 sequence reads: CASRGPGYGYTF. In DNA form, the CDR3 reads TGTGCCAGCAGGGGACCGGGGTATGGCTACACCTTC.

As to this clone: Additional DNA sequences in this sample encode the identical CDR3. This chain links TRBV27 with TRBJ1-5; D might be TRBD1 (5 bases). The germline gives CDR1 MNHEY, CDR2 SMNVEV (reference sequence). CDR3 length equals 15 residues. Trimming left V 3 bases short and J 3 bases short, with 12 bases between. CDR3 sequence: CASSFGTDPNQPQHF. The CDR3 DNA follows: TGTGCCAGCAGTTTCGGGACGGACCCCAATCAGCCCCAGCATTTT.

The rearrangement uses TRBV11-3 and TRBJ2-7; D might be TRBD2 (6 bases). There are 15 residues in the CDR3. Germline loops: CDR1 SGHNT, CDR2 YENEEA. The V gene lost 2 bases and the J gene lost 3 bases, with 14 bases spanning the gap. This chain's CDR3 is CASSLSGAGSYEQYV. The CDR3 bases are TGTGCCAGCAGCTTATCCGGAGCGGGCAGCTACGAGCAGTACGTC.

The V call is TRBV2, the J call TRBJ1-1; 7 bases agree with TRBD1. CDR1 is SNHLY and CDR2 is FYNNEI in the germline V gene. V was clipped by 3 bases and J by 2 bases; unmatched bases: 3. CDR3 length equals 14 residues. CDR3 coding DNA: TGTGCCAGCAGTGAGGGGACAGCAAACACTGAAGCTTTCTTT. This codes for CASSEGTANTEAFF.

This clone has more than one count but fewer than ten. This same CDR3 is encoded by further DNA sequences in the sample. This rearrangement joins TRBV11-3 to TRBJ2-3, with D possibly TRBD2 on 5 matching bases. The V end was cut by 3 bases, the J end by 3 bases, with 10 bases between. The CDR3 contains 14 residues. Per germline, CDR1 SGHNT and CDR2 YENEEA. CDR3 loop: CASSLASSTDTQYF. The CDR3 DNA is TGTGCCAGCAGCTTGGCTAGCAGTACAGATACGCAGTATTTT.

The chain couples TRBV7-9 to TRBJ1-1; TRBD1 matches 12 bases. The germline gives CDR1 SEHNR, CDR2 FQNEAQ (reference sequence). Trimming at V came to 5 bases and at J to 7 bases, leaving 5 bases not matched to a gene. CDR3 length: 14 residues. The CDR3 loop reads CASSPGTGGFEAFF. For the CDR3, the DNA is TGTGCCAGCAGCCCTGGGACAGGGGGCTTTGAAGCTTTCTTT.

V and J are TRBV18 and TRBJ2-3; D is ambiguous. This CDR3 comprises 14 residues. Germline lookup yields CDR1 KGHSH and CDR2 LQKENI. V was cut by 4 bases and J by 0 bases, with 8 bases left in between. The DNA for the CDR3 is TGTGCCAGCTCACGTAATCCAAGCACAGATACGCAGTATTTT. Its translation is CASSRNPSTDTQYF.

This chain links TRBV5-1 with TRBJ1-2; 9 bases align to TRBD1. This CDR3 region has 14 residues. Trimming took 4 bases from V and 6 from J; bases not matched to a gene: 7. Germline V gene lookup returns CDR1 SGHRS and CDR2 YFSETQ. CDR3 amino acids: CASSVSGTGNGYTF. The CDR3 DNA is TGCGCCAGCAGCGTTTCCGGGACAGGGAATGGCTACACCTTC.

CDR3 protein: CASARATNEKLFF. CDR3 sequence (DNA): TGTGCCTCGGCCAGGGCAACTAATGAAAAACTGTTTTTT. The chain carries TRBV14 and TRBJ1-4, with D tentatively TRBD1 (5 bases). This CDR3 contains 13 residues. Trimming removed 11 bases at V and 0 bases at J, with 10 bases between. In germline, CDR1 is SGHDN, CDR2 FVKESK.

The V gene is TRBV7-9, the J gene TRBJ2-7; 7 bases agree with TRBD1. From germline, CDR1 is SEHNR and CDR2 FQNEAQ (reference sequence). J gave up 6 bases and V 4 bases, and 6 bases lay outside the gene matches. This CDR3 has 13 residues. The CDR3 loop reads CASSSSTGVEQYV. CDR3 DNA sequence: TGTGCCAGCAGCTCCTCAACAGGGGTCGAGCAGTACGTC.

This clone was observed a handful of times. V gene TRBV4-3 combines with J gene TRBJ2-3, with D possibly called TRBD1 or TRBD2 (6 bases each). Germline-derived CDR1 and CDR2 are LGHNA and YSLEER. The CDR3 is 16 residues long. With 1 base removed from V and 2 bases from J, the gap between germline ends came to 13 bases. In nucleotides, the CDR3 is TGCGCCAGCAGCCAAGGAGAAGGGGGGATCACAGATACGCAGTATTTT. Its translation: CASSQGEGGITDTQYF.

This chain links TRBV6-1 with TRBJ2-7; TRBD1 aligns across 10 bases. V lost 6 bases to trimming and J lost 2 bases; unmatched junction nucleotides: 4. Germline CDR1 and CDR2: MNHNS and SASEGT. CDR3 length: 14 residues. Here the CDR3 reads CASRPGQGTYEQYF. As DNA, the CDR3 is TGTGCCAGCAGGCCGGGACAGGGGACCTACGAGCAGTACTTC.

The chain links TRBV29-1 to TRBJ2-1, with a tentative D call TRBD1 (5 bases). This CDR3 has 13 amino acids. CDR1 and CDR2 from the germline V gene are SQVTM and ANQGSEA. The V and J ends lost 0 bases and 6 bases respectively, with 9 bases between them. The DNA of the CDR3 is TGCAGCGTTGAAGAAGAAAGGGGCAATGAGCAGTTCTTC. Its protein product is CSVEEERGNEQFF.